Described below is a single T cell receptor beta chain sequence and its context. The record originates from a study of OX40 agonist ivuxolimab in advanced cancers. Germline V gene data show CDR1 as SGHAT and CDR2 as FQNNGV. The CDR3 is made up of 13 amino acids. Trimming left V 0 bases short and J 10 bases short, with 12 bases between. Method: immunoSEQ multiplex PCR; TCRdb's copy keeps in-frame clones and lacks some. This sample carries some 85,000 clones, roughly 90% of them seen once, and the ten largest clones take 0.65% to 0.9%. This material consisted of CD4+ or CD8+ T cells sorted from blood, taken in a trial of the OX40 agonist ivuxolimab. The chain employs TRBV11-2 and TRBJ1-2; no definite D call. The sequence was obtained from an adult with an advanced solid tumor such as melanoma, head and neck, liver or kidney cancer. DNA for the CDR3: TGTGCCAGCAGCTTAGATCGTAGTTCGGACTACACCTTC. Protein sequence: CASSLDRSSDYTF.